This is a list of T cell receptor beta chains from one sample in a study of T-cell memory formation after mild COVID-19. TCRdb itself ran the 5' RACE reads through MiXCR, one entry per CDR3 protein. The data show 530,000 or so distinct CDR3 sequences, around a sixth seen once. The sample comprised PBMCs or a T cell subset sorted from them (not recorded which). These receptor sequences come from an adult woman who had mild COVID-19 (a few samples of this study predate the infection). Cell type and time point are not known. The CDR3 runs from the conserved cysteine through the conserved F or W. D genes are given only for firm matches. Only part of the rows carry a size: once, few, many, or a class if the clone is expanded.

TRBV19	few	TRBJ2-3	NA	CASSMSGTSTDTQYF	TGTGCCAGTAGTATGTCGGGGACTAGCACAGATACGCAGTATTTT
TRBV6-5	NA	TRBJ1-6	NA	CASSYGQGWGSPLHF	TGTGCCAGCAGTTACGGTCAGGGATGGGGCTCACCCCTCCACTTT
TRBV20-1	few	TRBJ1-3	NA	CSARDPSAGNTIYF	TGCAGTGCTAGAGACCCCTCAGCTGGAAACACCATATATTTT
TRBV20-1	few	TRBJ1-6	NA	CSAPPAGPRLVSPLHF	TGCAGTGCCCCCCCGGCGGGACCTCGTTTGGTTTCACCCCTCCACTTT
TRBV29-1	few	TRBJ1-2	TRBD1	CSVVTGDYGYTF	TGCAGCGTTGTTACAGGGGACTATGGCTACACCTTC
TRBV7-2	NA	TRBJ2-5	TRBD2	CASSSRLAEETQYF	TGTGCCAGCAGCTCCCGTCTAGCGGAAGAGACCCAGTACTTC
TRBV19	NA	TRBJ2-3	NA	CASSMLTGGTDTQYF	TGTGCCAGTAGTATGTTGACAGGAGGCACAGATACGCAGTATTTT
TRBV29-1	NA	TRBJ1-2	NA	CSVTGTNKNYGYTF	TGCAGCGTGACCGGGACGAACAAAAACTATGGCTACACCTTC
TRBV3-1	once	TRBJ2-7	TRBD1	CASSFFTGQGYEQYF	TGTGCCAGCAGCTTTTTTACGGGACAGGGGTACGAGCAGTACTTC
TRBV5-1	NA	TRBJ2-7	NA	CASSLGLGLEQYF	TGCGCCAGCAGCTTGGGACTGGGGCTCGAGCAGTACTTC
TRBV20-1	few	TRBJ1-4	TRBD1	CSATGQGHEKLFF	TGCAGTGCTACGGGACAGGGACATGAAAAACTGTTTTTT
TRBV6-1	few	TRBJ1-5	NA	CASSESPGNQPQHF	TGTGCCAGCAGTGAATCCCCAGGCAATCAGCCCCAGCATTTT
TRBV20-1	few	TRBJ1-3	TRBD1	CSAPDRAAGNTIYF	TGCAGTGCCCCGGACAGGGCAGCTGGAAACACCATATATTTT
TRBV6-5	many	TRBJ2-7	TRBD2	CASSPIAGDSYEQYF	TGTGCCAGCAGCCCTATAGCGGGGGACTCCTACGAGCAGTACTTC
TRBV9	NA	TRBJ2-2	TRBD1	CASSVVGTGSTGELFF	TGTGCCAGCAGCGTAGTCGGGACAGGGAGCACCGGGGAGCTGTTTTTT
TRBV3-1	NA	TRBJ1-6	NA	CASRPGRNSPLHF	TGTGCCAGCAGACCAGGGCGGAATTCACCCCTCCACTTT
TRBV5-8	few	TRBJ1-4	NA	CASSLEGGPNEKLFF	TGTGCCAGCAGCTTGGAAGGGGGACCTAATGAAAAACTGTTTTTT
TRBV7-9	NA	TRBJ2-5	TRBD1	CASSASTWDSPYQETQYF	TGTGCCAGCAGCGCGTCCACATGGGACAGCCCGTACCAAGAGACCCAGTACTTC
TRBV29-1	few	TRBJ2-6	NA	CSVAGFGANVLTF	TGCAGCGTTGCGGGATTTGGGGCCAACGTCCTGACTTTC
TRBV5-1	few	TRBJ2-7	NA	CASSLPDREGVREQYF	TGCGCCAGCAGCTTGCCGGACAGGGAGGGGGTGCGGGAGCAGTACTTC
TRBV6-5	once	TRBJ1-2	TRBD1	CASSYSAPTRDSKGYTF	TGTGCCAGCAGTTACTCAGCTCCAACTCGGGACAGTAAAGGCTACACCTTC
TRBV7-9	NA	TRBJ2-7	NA	CASSPGQQQYF	TGTGCCAGCAGCCCTGGACAGCAGCAGTACTTC
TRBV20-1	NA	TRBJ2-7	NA	CSARILKAGTNYEQYF	TGCAGTGCTAGAATTCTCAAAGCCGGGACAAACTACGAGCAGTACTTC
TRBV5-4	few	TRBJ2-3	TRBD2	CASSDILREVGTDTQYF	TGTGCCAGCAGCGATATTTTGCGGGAGGTGGGCACAGATACGCAGTATTTT
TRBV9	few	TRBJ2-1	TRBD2	CASSVGSSGYNEQFF	TGTGCCAGCAGCGTAGGGTCTAGCGGCTACAATGAGCAGTTCTTC
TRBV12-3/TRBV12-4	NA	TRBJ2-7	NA	CASSLWESSYEQYF	TGTGCCAGCAGTTTATGGGAGTCCTCCTACGAGCAGTACTTC